The 12 T cell receptor beta chains listed next were all sequenced from one sample in a study of CD8 T cells in ankylosing spondylitis (TCRdb year 2017). Libraries were built with 5' RACE. This sample was sequenced with an Illumina HiSeq 2500. TCRdb trimmed the raw reads at Q25, called clones with MiXCR and kept productive beta chains. Here each entry gathers all rows of one CDR3 protein and keeps the most common genes and DNA. Within this sample are 30,000 to 35,000 distinct CDR3 sequences, with around 30% of them counted one time only. Of the sample, 35% to 50% falls within the top ten clones. Sequenced input: synovial fluid, either unsorted or a sorted T cell fraction (not recorded which). The receptors shown here come from a male donor with ankylosing spondylitis.

This sequence joins TRBV25-1 and TRBJ2-1, with 8 bases matching TRBD1. Germline CDR1 reads MGHDK; CDR2 reads SYGVNS. The V and J ends lost 2 bases and 2 bases, in that order; junction bases with no gene match: 2. The CDR3 spans 15 residues. The CDR3 sequence is CASSEGQGAYNEQFF. The CDR3, as DNA: TGTGCCAGCAGTGAAGGACAGGGCGCCTACAATGAGCAGTTCTTC.

The V and J genes are TRBV5-6 and TRBJ1-5; the match to TRBD1 covers 8 bases. CDR3 size: 15 residues. V was pared by 4 bases and J by 3 bases, with 6 bases of the junction left unmatched. Germline V gene sequence: CDR1 SGHDT, CDR2 YYEEEE. The CDR3 sequence: CASSARQGNNQPQHF. DNA of the CDR3: TGTGCCAGCAGCGCAAGACAGGGGAACAATCAGCCCCAGCATTTT.

This CDR3 is CASSSAYVTNEQYF. The CDR3 region has the DNA TGTGCCAGCAGCTCCGCGTATGTCACGAACGAGCAGTACTTC. The chain employs TRBV11-2 and TRBJ2-7; D gene uncertain. V was trimmed by 4 bases and J by 5 bases, leaving 15 bases between them. The CDR3 has 14 amino acids. Germline values: CDR1 SGHAT, CDR2 FQNNGV.

This clonotype is medium-sized (0.01 to 0.1%). The rearrangement joins TRBV2 to TRBJ2-3; D is unclear. CDR1 is SNHLY, CDR2 FYNNEI, per germline. CDR3 length equals 13 residues. V was clipped by 3 bases and J by 8 bases, with 12 bases between them. In nucleotides, the CDR3 is TGTGCCAGCAGTGATAAGATCGTCCTTACGCAGTATTTT. Its protein is CASSDKIVLTQYF.

Notes on this clonotype: At one end, the junction sequence differs from germline, possibly due to a read error. This sequence joins TRBV13 and TRBJ1-1; 8 nucleotides agree with TRBD1. This CDR3 has 14 residues. Per the germline V gene, CDR1 is PRHDT and CDR2 is FYEKMQ (reference sequence). The CDR3 coding sequence is TGTGCCAGCAGCTCCCTTGACAGGGGTGGTGAAGTTTTCTTT. Its protein is CASSSLDRGGEVFF. The full variable domain, rest sourced from reference TRBV13 and TRBJ1-1, is AAGVIQSPRHLIKEKRETATLKCYPIPRHDTVYWYQQGPGQDPQFLISFYEKMQSDKGSIPDRFSAQQFSDYHSELNMSSLELGDSALYFCASSSLDRGGEVFFGQGTRLTVV.

The chain recombines TRBV9 with TRBJ2-5; D perhaps matches TRBD1 (6 bases). The V and J ends lost 4 bases and 0 bases respectively, with 16 bases between them. Germline CDR1 and CDR2: SGDLS and YYNGEE. This CDR3 region has 16 residues. CDR3 protein: CASSPSGTPYQETQYF. CDR3 in DNA: TGTGCCAGCAGCCCGTCCGGGACACCGTACCAAGAGACCCAGTACTTC.

This chain connects TRBV24-1 to TRBJ2-3, with 13 bases aligning to TRBD2. The ends lost 5 bases at V and 0 bases at J; junction bases unmatched: 7. The CDR3 runs to 18 residues. CDR1 KGHDR and CDR2 SFDVKD come from the germline V gene. The CDR3 loop is CATSGYGTSGDSTDTQYF. The CDR3 DNA is TGTGCCACCAGTGGATATGGGACTAGCGGGGACAGCACAGATACGCAGTATTTT.

The CDR3 loop reads CASSPLGGGTNEKLFF. CDR3 DNA sequence: TGTGCCAGCAGTCCCTTGGGTGGGGGGACTAATGAAAAACTGTTTTTT. The rearrangement joins TRBV12-3 or TRBV12-4 to TRBJ1-4; a possible D gene is TRBD1 (5 bases). Trimming cost V 5 bases and J 2 bases, with 15 bases left between them. The CDR3 sequence is 16 residues long.

The J gene is TRBJ1-1, the V gene TRBV6-1, with D perhaps matching TRBD1 (5 bases). The germline V gene encodes CDR1 MNHNS and CDR2 SASEGT. V was cut by 2 bases and J by 3 bases, with 10 bases left in between. There are 14 residues in the CDR3. CDR3 DNA: TGTGCCAGCAGTGAATCAGGAGGGGACACTGAAGCTTTCTTT. It specifies CASSESGGDTEAFF.

The rearrangement uses TRBV7-6 and TRBJ1-3; 10 positions match TRBD1. This CDR3 is 17 amino acids long. V lost 5 bases and J lost 2; bases outside the gene matches: 9. Germline V gene lookup returns CDR1 SGHVS and CDR2 FNYEAQ. The CDR3, as DNA: TGTGCCAGCAGCCCCAGGTCCGGGACAGGGGCTGGAAACACCATATATTTT. Translating it yields CASSPRSGTGAGNTIYF.

V and J are TRBV20-1 and TRBJ2-7, with TRBD2 matching over 10 bases. Germline V CDR1 and CDR2: DFQATT, SNEGSKA (reference sequence). CDR3 size: 18 residues. V trimming: 4 bases; J trimming: 2 bases; junction bases outside the gene matches: 17. DNA of the CDR3: TGCAGTGCTACGTTCAGGGGAGCGGGAGGGAACCCAACCTACGAGCAGTACTTC. This sequence encodes CSATFRGAGGNPTYEQYF.

The chain recombines TRBV15 with TRBJ2-5; 8 bases agree with TRBD1. Per the germline V gene, CDR1 is LNHNV and CDR2 is YYDKDF (reference sequence). This CDR3 spans 14 amino acids. V trimming: 5 bases; J trimming: 8 bases; junction bases outside the gene matches: 10. The CDR3, as DNA: TGTGCCACCAGCGAAGACAGGGGAAAACAAACCCAGTACTTC. Residues: CATSEDRGKQTQYF.